This TCR beta chain comes out of a study of cytomegalovirus exposure and HLA in healthy donors. Study findings and constraints: Investigators reported under 200 TCR beta chains as tied to cytomegalovirus. Three of the chains that were CMV-associated were confirmed in vitro to be specific for CMV antigens.

The V end lost 0 bases, the J end lost 8 bases, and 11 bases lay between the germline ends. The V gene's germline CDR1 is SGDLS and CDR2 YYNGEE. The CDR3 spans 13 residues. Concerning this clone itself: The antigen remains unidentified.

This table comes from immunoSEQ multiplex PCR, and its TCRdb copy is limited to in-frame clones, with some not included. Of around 54,000 clones in the sample, around 90% were seen once. Input material: PBMCs. This receptor was identified in a woman between 18 and 30 years old in good health and CMV-seropositive. This chain connects TRBV9 to TRBJ1-1; D not certain. CDR3 amino acids: CASSVGGMTEAFF. CDR3 sequence (DNA): TGTGCCAGCAGCGTAGGCGGTATGACCGAAGCTTTCTTT.